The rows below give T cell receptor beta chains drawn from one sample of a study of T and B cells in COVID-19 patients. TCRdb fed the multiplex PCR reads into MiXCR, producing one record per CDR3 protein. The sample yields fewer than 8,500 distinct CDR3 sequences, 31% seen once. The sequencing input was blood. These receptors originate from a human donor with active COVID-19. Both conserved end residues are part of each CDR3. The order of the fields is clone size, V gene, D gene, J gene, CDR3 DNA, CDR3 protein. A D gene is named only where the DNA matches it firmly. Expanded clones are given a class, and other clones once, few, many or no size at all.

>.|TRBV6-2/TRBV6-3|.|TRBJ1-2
TGTGCCAGCAGCGGGCCGCTGACAGACGGCTACACCTTC
CASSGPLTDGYTF
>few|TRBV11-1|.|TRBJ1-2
TGTGCCAGCAGCTCCCTAAAGGGGCAGTCCTATGGCTACACCTTC
CASSSLKGQSYGYTF
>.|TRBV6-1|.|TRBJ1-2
TGTGCCAGCAGGACTTCGACAGGCCTGAACTATGGCTACACCTTC
CASRTSTGLNYGYTF
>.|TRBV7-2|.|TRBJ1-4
TGTGCCAGCAGCTTACGGGCGGATAATGAAAAACTGTTTTTT
CASSLRADNEKLFF
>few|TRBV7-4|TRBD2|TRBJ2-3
TGTGCCAGCGAATCCGGCGGGGGGGCCTGTCACGAAACACCCCCCACAGATACGCAGTATTTT
CASESGGGACHETPPTDTQYF
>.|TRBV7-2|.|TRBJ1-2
TGTGCCAGCAGCTTAGGGACAGTTAACTATGGCTACACCTTC
CASSLGTVNYGYTF
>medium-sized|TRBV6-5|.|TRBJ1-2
TGTGCCAGCAGTTACTCGGGCTACACCTTC
CASSYSGYTF
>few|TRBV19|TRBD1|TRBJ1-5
TGTGCCAGTAGTATTATGACAGGGGGTCAGCCCCAGCATTTT
CASSIMTGGQPQHF
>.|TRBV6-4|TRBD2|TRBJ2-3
TGTGCCAGCCCTTATGGGGGACTAGCGGGGGGAGCCGGGGCAGATACGCAGTATTTT
CASPYGGLAGGAGADTQYF
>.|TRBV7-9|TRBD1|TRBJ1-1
TGTGCCAGCAGCTTAATGTTCAGGGGGCGGGAGAACACTGAAGCTTTCTTT
CASSLMFRGRENTEAFF
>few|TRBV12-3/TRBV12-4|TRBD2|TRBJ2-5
TGTGCCAGCGCCGCTAAAAACTGGGGGGGGGACCAAGAGACCCAGTACTTC
CASAAKNWGGDQETQYF
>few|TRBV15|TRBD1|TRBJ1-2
TGTGCCACCAGCAGAGATCAGGACAGGGGTCACGCGAGATATGGCTACACCTTC
CATSRDQDRGHARYGYTF
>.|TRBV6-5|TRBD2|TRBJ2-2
TGTGCCAGCAGTGACCGCGGGGGGGCGAACACCGGGGAGCTGTTTTTT
CASSDRGGANTGELFF
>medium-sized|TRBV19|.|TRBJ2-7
TGTGCCAGTGGGGACGAACCCTACGAGCAGTACTTC
CASGDEPYEQYF
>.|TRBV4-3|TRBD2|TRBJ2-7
TGCGCCAGCAGCGCCGGGACTAGCGGGTACGAGCAGTACTTC
CASSAGTSGYEQYF
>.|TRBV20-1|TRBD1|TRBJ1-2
TGCAGTGCCCCATGGACAGGGGGCTATGGCTACACCTTC
CSAPWTGGYGYTF
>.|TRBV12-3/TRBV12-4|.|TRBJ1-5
TGTGCCAGCAGTTTATCCAGGGCAGGCAATCAGCCCCAGCATTTT
CASSLSRAGNQPQHF
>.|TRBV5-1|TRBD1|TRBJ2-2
TGCGCCAGCAGCTTGGGGACAGGGGGCAACACCGGGGAGCTGTTTTTT
CASSLGTGGNTGELFF
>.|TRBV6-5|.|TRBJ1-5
TGTGCCAGCAGCCGTTGGGGGTCCAATCAGCCCCAGCATTTT
CASSRWGSNQPQHF
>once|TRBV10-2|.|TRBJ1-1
TGCGCCAGCAGTGAGATTGCAGGGGTGAAAGCTTTCTTT
CASSEIAGVKAFF
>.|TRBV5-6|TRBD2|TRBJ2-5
TGTGCCAGCAGCCCCTGGCTAGCGGGGGTCCAAGAGACCCAGTACTTC
CASSPWLAGVQETQYF
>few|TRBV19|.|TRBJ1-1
TGTGCCAGTAGTATAATTGGCGGCCCCTACACTGAAGCTTTCTTT
CASSIIGGPYTEAFF
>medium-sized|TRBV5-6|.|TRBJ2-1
TGTGCCAGCAGCCTTGGAACGGCTGAGCAGTTCTTC
CASSLGTAEQFF
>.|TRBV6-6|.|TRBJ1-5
TGTGCCACCTCGGCGGAGGTAAGAATGGGAGGCAATCAGCCCCAGCATTTT
CATSAEVRMGGNQPQHF
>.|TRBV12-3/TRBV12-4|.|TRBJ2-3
TGTGCCAGCAGTTTAGGGTGGGATACGCAGTATTTT
CASSLGWDTQYF
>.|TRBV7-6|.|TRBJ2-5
TGTGCCAGCATCGACCCTTTTAGGGGTAGGGGGACCCAGTACTTC
CASIDPFRGRGTQYF
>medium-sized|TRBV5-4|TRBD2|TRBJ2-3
TGTGCCAGCAGCTTAGGGACGGGGGGACCAGATACGCAGTATTTT
CASSLGTGGPDTQYF
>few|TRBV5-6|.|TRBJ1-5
TGTGCCAGCAGCTTGTTCGGGGGAAGGGGTTTTAATCAGCCCCAGCATTTT
CASSLFGGRGFNQPQHF
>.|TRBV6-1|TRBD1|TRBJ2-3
TGTGCCAGCAGCGTCTTGGACAGGAAAGTATTT
CASSVLDRKVF
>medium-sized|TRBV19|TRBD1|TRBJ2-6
TGTGCCAGTAGTATAGACTGGGACAGGGGATTGATTTACTCTGGGGCCAACGTCCTGACTTTC
CASSIDWDRGLIYSGANVLTF
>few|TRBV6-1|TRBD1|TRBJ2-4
TGTGCCAGCAGTGAACGACAGGGGATCCACAAAAACATTCAGTACTTC
CASSERQGIHKNIQYF
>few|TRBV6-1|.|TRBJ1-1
TGTGCCAGCAGTCCAACCCGGGGGAGTCAGTCTGAAGCTTTCTTT
CASSPTRGSQSEAFF
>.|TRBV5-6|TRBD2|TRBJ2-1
TGTGCCAGCAGCTGGACTAGCGGTAGCTCCTACAATGAGCAGTTCTTC
CASSWTSGSSYNEQFF
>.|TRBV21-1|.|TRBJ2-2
TGTGCCAGCAGTCCTACTAGCGGGCTACGGGGCACCGGGGAGCTGTTTTTT
CASSPTSGLRGTGELFF
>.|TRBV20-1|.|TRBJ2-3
TGCAGTGCTAGAGGGGACGGTTTGTGGGATACGCAGTATTTT
CSARGDGLWDTQYF
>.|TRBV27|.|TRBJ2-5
TGTGCCAGCAGTCCCGGGGGGCGGGGGGAGACCCAGTACTTC
CASSPGGRGETQYF
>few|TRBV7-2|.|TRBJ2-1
TGTGCCAGCAGCCCCCAGGGTAGCGACGGGGGGCATGAGCAGTTCTTC
CASSPQGSDGGHEQFF
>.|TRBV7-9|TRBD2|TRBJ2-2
TGTGCCAGCAGTTGGGGGACTAGCGGGGCCGGGGAGCTGTTTTTT
CASSWGTSGAGELFF
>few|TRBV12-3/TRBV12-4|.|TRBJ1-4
TGTGCCAGCAGAAGGACGGGTCGTAATGAAAAACTGTTTTTT
CASRRTGRNEKLFF
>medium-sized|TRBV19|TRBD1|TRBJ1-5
TGTGCCAGTAGTCCAACAGACAGGGTATTCAATCAGCCCCAGCATTTT
CASSPTDRVFNQPQHF
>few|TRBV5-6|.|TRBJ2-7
TGTGCCAGCAGCTTGCGCCCCTACGAGCAGTACTTC
CASSLRPYEQYF
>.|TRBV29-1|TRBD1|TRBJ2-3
TGCAGCGTGTCCGGGACAGGGGACCATCGCAGAGATACGCAGTATTTT
CSVSGTGDHRRDTQYF
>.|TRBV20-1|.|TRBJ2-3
TGCAGTGCTAGTGAGGCTACGCAGTATTTT
CSASEATQYF
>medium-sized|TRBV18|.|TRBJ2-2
TGTGCCAGCTCATACGACACAGACACCGGGGAGCTGTTTTTT
CASSYDTDTGELFF
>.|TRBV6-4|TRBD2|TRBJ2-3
TGTGCCAGCAGTGACCTTAGCGGGGGGGCCAGAGATACGCAGTATTTT
CASSDLSGGARDTQYF
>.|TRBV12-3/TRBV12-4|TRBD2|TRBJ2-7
TGTGCCAGCAACACAGCGGGAACGACCTACGAGCAGTACTTC
CASNTAGTTYEQYF
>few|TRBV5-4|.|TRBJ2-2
TGTGCCAGCAGCGAGGATATGACAAAGAACACCGGGGAGCTGTTTTTT
CASSEDMTKNTGELFF
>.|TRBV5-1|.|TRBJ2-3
TGCGCCAGCAGCCGAAGTGGAGCCGACACAGATACGCAGTATTTT
CASSRSGADTDTQYF
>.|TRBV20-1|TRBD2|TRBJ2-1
TGCAGTGCTAGTCGGACTAGCGGGGGTGTCTACAATGAGCAGTTCTTC
CSASRTSGGVYNEQFF
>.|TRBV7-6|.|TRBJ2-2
TGTGCCAGCAGCTTAGTCCCCTCGGGGGGCCGTAGTACCGGGGAGCTGTTTTTT
CASSLVPSGGRSTGELFF
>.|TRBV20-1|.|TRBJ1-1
TGCAGTGCTACTTACGGGACGGCGGCTTTCTTT
CSATYGTAAFF